Listed here are 18 T cell receptor beta chains from one sample, sequenced in a study of long-term antiretroviral therapy in people with HIV. The run of the v3.0 immunoSEQ assay was at survey level. Sequenced by immunoSEQ multiplex PCR; TCRdb stores in-frame clones only, minus some. The repertoire holds around 16,000 clones, with roughly four fifths as singletons. The sequenced sample was unsorted PBMCs, obtained just before starting antiretroviral therapy. The receptors originated from a man aged 40-55 years with HIV.

The rearrangement uses TRBV30 and TRBJ2-7; 9 bases are shared with TRBD1. This CDR3 contains 14 residues. Germline CDR1 GTSNPN, CDR2 SVGIG (reference sequence). V gave up 1 base and J gave up 5 bases; unmatched junction bases: 6. The DNA of the CDR3 is TGTGCCTGGAGTGAGGGACAGGGCCTCCACGAGCAGTACTTC. This sequence encodes CAWSEGQGLHEQYF.

The chain employs TRBV15 and TRBJ1-1; perhaps TRBD1 as D (6 bases). This CDR3 comprises 14 residues. Per the germline V gene, CDR1 is LNHNV and CDR2 is YYDKDF (reference sequence). The V gene lost 5 bases and the J gene lost 6 bases, with 16 bases spanning the gap. DNA for the CDR3: TGTGCCACCAGCCTCAGGGGCAGGTCCCCTGAAGCTTTCTTT. Translation: CATSLRGRSPEAFF.

This clone is labeled large. The genes are TRBV13 and TRBJ1-1; D gene unclear. The V gene's germline CDR1 is PRHDT and CDR2 FYEKMQ (reference sequence). Deletions cut 0 bases from V and 0 bases from J, with 2 bases between. The CDR3 spans 13 residues. CDR3: CASSLGVNTEAFF. The CDR3 coding sequence is TGTGCCAGCAGCTTAGGGGTGAACACTGAAGCTTTCTTT.

J is TRBJ2-2 and V is TRBV6-6, with D unresolved. The CDR3 is 12 residues long. CDR1 MNHNY and CDR2 SVGAGI come from the germline V gene (reference sequence). V was clipped by 8 bases and J by 9 bases, with 13 bases between them. This CDR3 is CASQAPARELFF. CDR3 DNA: TGTGCCAGCCAGGCCCCAGCCCGGGAGCTGTTTTTT.

This sequence joins TRBV11-3 and TRBJ2-7, with 11 bases matching TRBD2. V lost 5 bases, J lost 1 base, and 7 bases stayed unmatched. The CDR3 runs to 16 residues. The germline CDR1 and CDR2 sequences are SGHNT and YENEEA. DNA of the CDR3: TGTGCCAGCAGCCGGGGGACTAGCGGTTCTTCCTACGAGCAGTACTTC. It encodes CASSRGTSGSSYEQYF.

V usage is TRBV27 and J usage is TRBJ1-5, with 10 bases that match TRBD1. This CDR3 contains 14 residues. V was clipped by 6 bases and J by 4 bases; unmatched bases: 3. The V gene's germline CDR1 is MNHEY and CDR2 SMNVEV (reference sequence). CDR3 protein: CASSSGQGNQPQHF. The CDR3 bases are TGTGCCAGCAGCTCGGGACAGGGGAATCAGCCCCAGCATTTT.

The chain has TRBV7-9 and TRBJ1-4, with 7 bases lining up with TRBD1. CDR1 SEHNR and CDR2 FQNEAQ come from the germline V gene (reference sequence). The J segment lost 7 bases and the V segment lost 3 bases, leaving 5 bases of the junction unmatched. There are 14 residues in the CDR3. The CDR3 DNA reads TGTGCCAGCAGCTTGACAGGGAGTGGTGAAAAACTGTTTTTT. Protein product: CASSLTGSGEKLFF.

The V gene is TRBV7-9, the J gene TRBJ2-3; no clear D gene. V lost 2 bases to trimming and J lost 0 bases, with 6 bases between them. The CDR3 spans 14 residues. Germline V CDR1 and CDR2: SEHNR, FQNEAQ (reference sequence). CDR3 sequence reads: CASSLHPSTDTQYF. CDR3 nucleotides: TGTGCCAGCAGCTTACACCCTAGCACAGATACGCAGTATTTT. Filled out from reference TRBV7-9 and TRBJ2-3, the complete variable domain reads DTGVSQNPRHKITKRGQNVTFRCDPISEHNRLYWYRQTLGQGPEFLTYFQNEAQLEKSRLLSDRFSAERPKGSFSTLEIQRTEQGDSAMYLCASSLHPSTDTQYFGPGTRLTVL.

CDR3 DNA sequence: TGTGCCAGCAGCTTCCGGCCCTCTCCAGCCAAAAACATTCAGTACTTC. It translates to CASSFRPSPAKNIQYF. The gene calls are TRBV5-6 and TRBJ2-4; the D is unclear. Trimming took off 2 bases at V and 0 bases at J, with 12 bases between the two ends. Looked up from germline, CDR1 is SGHDT and CDR2 is YYEEEE. The CDR3 sequence is 16 residues long.

The rearrangement joins TRBV4-1 to TRBJ1-2, with 8 bases identical to TRBD1. Germline V lookup: CDR1 MGHRA, CDR2 YSYEKL. V was pared by 0 bases and J by 8 bases, with 14 bases of the junction left unmatched. CDR3 length: 17 amino acids. The CDR3 loop reads CASSQDIYGQGAQGYTF. In nucleotides, the CDR3 is TGCGCCAGCAGCCAAGATATTTATGGGCAGGGGGCGCAAGGCTACACCTTC.

The V call is TRBV4-2, the J call TRBJ1-4, with D possibly matching TRBD1 (5 bases). The CDR3 runs to 17 residues. V was clipped by 0 bases and J by 8 bases, with 19 bases between them. Germline V gene data show CDR1 as LGHNA and CDR2 as YNFKEQ. The CDR3 loop is CASSQENGAGGAEKLFF. The CDR3 nucleotides are TGTGCCAGCAGCCAAGAGAACGGAGCGGGCGGGGCGGAAAAACTGTTTTTT.

The chain links TRBV4-1 to TRBJ2-7; tentatively, D is TRBD1 or TRBD2 (5 bases each). Trimming removed 4 bases from V and 3 bases from J, with 13 bases in between. CDR1 and CDR2 from the germline V gene are MGHRA and YSYEKL. This CDR3 spans 14 amino acids. The CDR3 DNA reads as TGCGCCAGCAGCCCTACGGGGACGATCTACGAGCAGTACTTC. Protein product: CASSPTGTIYEQYF.

The chain carries TRBV5-6 and TRBJ2-1; no firm D call. Trimming removed 2 bases at V and 5 bases at J, with 8 bases between. Germline V gene sequence: CDR1 SGHDT, CDR2 YYEEEE. This CDR3 contains 13 residues. The CDR3 here is CASSLPADNEQFF. The CDR3 DNA sequence: TGTGCCAGCAGCTTACCGGCAGACAATGAGCAGTTCTTC.

The chain joins TRBV6-1 to TRBJ2-1; D possibly corresponds to TRBD1 (5 bases). The CDR3 has 15 residues. CDR1 and CDR2 from the germline V gene are MNHNS and SASEGT. The V end lost 7 bases, the J end lost 7 bases, and 20 bases lay between the germline ends. The DNA for the CDR3 is TGTGCCAGCACGACCGGTGGGGCAGGGCAAAATGAGCAGTTCTTC. Translated: CASTTGGAGQNEQFF.

This clone was counted once. The gene calls are TRBV19 and TRBJ2-1, with 12 bases matching TRBD2. Germline loops: CDR1 LNHDA, CDR2 SQIVND (reference sequence). The length of the CDR3 is 15 residues. V lost 6 bases, J lost 4 bases, and 4 bases stayed unmatched. The CDR3 DNA is TGTGCCAGTAGGCCGACTAGCGGGGGATACAATGAGCAGTTCTTC. Its protein product is CASRPTSGGYNEQFF.

This chain connects TRBV15 to TRBJ2-7; 15 bases match TRBD2. The CDR3 is 19 amino acids. Germline CDR1 LNHNV, CDR2 YYDKDF (reference sequence). J lost 2 bases, V lost 1 base, and 9 bases had no gene match. In DNA, the CDR3 is TGTGCCACCAGCAGAGTATCCCCCGGGACTAGCGGGGGGACCTACGAGCAGTACTTC. Protein: CATSRVSPGTSGGTYEQYF. The full variable domain, rest sourced from reference TRBV15 and TRBJ2-7, is DAMVIQNPRYQVTQFGKPVTLSCSQTLNHNVMYWYQQKSSQAPKLLFHYYDKDFNNEADTPDNFQSRRPNTSFCFLDIRSPGLGDTAMYLCATSRVSPGTSGGTYEQYFGPGTRLTVT.

This chain uses TRBV2 with TRBJ1-4; the D is unclear. V was clipped by 0 bases and J by 5 bases, with 10 bases between them. Germline V CDR1 and CDR2: SNHLY, FYNNEI. The CDR3 loop spans 15 amino acids. The CDR3 region has the DNA TGTGCCAGCAGTGAAGCGGGCGGACCGAATGAAAAACTGTTTTTT. Its protein product is CASSEAGGPNEKLFF.

CDR3 loop: CASSQSFFRDKHYEQYF. In DNA form, the CDR3 reads TGCGCCAGCAGCCAATCATTTTTCCGGGACAAACACTACGAGCAGTACTTC. The V gene is TRBV4-1, the J gene TRBJ2-7; TRBD1 is a possible D gene (6 bases). This CDR3 is 17 amino acids long. The V and J ends lost 2 bases and 3 bases respectively, with 20 bases between them. Germline-derived CDR1 and CDR2 are MGHRA and YSYEKL.